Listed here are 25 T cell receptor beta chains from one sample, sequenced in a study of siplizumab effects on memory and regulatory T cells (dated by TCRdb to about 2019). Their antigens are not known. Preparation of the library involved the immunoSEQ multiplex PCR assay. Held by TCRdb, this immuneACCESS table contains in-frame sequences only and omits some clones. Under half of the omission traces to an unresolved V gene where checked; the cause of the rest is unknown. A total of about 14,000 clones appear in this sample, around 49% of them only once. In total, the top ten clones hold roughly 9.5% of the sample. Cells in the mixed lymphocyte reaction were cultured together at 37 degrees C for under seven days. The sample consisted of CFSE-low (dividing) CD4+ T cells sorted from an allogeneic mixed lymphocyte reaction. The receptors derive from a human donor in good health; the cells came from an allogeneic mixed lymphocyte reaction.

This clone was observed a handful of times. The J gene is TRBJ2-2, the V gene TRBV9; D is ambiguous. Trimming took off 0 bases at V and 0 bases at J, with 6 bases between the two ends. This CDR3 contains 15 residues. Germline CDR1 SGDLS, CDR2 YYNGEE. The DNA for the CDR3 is TGTGCCAGCAGCGTAGAGAATGCGAACACCGGGGAGCTGTTTTTT. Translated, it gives CASSVENANTGELFF.

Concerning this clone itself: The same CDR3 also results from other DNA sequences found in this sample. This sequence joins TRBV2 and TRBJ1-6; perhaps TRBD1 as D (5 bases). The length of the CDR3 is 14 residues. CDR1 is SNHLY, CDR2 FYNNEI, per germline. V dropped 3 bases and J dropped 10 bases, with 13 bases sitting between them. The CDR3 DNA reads TGTGCCAGCAGTGAGGGGGGGGGTGGGTCACCCCTCCACTTT. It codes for CASSEGGGGSPLHF.

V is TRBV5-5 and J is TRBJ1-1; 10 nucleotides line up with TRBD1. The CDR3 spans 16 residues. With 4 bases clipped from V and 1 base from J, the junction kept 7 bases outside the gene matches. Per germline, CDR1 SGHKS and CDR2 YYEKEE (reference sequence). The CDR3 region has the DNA TGTGCCAGCAGCGTCCGGGACAGGGGACCGAACACTGAAGCTTTCTTT. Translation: CASSVRDRGPNTEAFF.

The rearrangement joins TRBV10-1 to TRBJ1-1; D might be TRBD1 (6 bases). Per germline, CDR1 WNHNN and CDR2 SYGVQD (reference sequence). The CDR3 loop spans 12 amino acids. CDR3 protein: CAPVGGGAEAFF. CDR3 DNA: TGCGCACCCGTTGGGGGGGGCGCTGAAGCTTTCTTT.

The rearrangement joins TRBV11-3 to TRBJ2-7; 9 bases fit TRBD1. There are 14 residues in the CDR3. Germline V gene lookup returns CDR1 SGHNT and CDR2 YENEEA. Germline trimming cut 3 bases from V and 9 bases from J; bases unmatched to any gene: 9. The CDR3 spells CASSFGGTGSVQYF. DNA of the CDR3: TGTGCCAGCAGCTTTGGAGGGACAGGGTCTGTGCAGTACTTC.

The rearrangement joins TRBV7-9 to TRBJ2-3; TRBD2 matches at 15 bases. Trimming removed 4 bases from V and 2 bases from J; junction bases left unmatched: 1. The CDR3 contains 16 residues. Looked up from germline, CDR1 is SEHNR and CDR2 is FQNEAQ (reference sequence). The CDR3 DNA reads TGTGCCAGCAGCTGGACTAGCGGGAGGGACACAGATACGCAGTATTTT. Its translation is CASSWTSGRDTDTQYF.

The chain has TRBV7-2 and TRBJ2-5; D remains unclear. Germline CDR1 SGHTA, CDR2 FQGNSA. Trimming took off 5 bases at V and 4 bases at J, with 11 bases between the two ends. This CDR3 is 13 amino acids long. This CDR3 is CASSIGWGETQYF. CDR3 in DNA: TGTGCCAGCAGCATAGGGTGGGGAGAGACCCAGTACTTC.

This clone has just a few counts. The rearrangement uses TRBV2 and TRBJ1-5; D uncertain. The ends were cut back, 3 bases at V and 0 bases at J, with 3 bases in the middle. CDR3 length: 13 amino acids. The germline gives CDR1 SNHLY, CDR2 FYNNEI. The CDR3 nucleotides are TGTGCCAGCAGTGACGATAGCAATCAGCCCCAGCATTTT. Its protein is CASSDDSNQPQHF.

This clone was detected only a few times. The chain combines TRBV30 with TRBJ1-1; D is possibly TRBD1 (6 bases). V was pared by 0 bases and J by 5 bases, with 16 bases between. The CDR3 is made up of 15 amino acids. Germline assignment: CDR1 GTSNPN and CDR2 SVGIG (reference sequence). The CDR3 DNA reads TGTGCCTGGAGTGTGGGACATTCCGATGGAACTGAAGCTTTCTTT. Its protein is CAWSVGHSDGTEAFF.

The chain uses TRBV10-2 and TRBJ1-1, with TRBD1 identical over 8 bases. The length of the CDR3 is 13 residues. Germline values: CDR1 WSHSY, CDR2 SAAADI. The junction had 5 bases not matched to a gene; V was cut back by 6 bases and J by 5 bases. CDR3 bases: TGCGCCAGCAGAGAGGACAGGGTGACTGAAGCTTTCTTT. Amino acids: CASREDRVTEAFF.

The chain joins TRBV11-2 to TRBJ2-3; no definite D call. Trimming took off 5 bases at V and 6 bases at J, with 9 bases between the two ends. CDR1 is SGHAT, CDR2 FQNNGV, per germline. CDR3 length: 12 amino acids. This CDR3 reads CASSLTGDTQYF. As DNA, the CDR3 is TGTGCCAGCAGCCTAACCGGGGATACGCAGTATTTT. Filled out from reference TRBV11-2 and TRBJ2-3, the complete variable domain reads EAGVAQSPRYKIIEKRQSVAFWCNPISGHATLYWYQQILGQGPKLLIQFQNNGVVDDSQLPKDRFSAERLKGVDSTLKIQPAKLEDSAVYLCASSLTGDTQYFGPGTRLTVL.

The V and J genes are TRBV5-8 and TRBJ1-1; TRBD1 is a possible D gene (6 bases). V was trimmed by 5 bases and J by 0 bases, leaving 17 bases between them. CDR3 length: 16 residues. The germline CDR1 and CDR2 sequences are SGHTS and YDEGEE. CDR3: CASRRYRAPVNTEAFF. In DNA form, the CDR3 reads TGTGCCAGCAGACGTTACAGGGCTCCGGTGAACACTGAAGCTTTCTTT.

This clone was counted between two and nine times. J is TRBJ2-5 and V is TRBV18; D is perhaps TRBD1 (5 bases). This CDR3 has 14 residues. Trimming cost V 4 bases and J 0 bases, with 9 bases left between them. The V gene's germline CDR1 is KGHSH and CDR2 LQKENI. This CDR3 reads CASSLRADQETQYF. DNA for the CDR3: TGTGCCAGCTCACTCAGGGCGGACCAAGAGACCCAGTACTTC.

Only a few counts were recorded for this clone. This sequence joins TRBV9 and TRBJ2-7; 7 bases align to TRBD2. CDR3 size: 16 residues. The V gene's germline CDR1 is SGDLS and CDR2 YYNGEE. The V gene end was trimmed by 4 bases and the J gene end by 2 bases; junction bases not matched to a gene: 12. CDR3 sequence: CASSPTGSGGPYEQYF. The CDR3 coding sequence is TGTGCCAGCAGCCCTACCGGGTCGGGGGGTCCCTACGAGCAGTACTTC.

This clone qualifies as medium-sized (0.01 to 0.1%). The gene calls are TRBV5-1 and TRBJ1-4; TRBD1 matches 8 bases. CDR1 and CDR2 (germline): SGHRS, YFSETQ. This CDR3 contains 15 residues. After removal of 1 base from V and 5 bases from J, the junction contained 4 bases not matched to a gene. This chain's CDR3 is CASSLLPGGNEKLFF. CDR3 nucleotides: TGCGCCAGCAGCTTGTTACCAGGGGGCAATGAAAAACTGTTTTTT.

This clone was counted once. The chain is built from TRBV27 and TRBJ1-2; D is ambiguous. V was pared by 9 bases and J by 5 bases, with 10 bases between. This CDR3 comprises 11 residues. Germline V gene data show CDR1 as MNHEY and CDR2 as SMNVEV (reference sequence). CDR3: CARKGRYGYTF. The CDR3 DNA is TGTGCCAGGAAAGGACGGTATGGCTACACCTTC.

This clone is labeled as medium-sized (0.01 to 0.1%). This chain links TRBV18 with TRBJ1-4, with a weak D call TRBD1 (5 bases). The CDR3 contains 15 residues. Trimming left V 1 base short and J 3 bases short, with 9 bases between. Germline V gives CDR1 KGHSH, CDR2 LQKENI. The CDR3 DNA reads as TGTGCCAGCTCACCACAAAACAGGCCTAATGAAAAACTGTTTTTT. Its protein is CASSPQNRPNEKLFF.

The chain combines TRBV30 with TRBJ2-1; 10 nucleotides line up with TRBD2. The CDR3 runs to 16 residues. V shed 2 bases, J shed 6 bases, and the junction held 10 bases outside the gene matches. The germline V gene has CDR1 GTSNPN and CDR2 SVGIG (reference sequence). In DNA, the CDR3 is TGTGCCTGGAGTTCCCAAATAGCGGGGGGACTCAATGAGCAGTTCTTC. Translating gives CAWSSQIAGGLNEQFF.

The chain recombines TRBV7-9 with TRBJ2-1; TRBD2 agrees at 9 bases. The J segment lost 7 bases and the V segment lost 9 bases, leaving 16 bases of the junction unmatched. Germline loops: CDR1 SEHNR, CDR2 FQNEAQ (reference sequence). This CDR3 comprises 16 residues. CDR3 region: CASRAGGRARVNEQFF. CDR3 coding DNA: TGTGCCAGTCGAGCCGGCGGGAGGGCCAGGGTGAATGAGCAGTTCTTC.

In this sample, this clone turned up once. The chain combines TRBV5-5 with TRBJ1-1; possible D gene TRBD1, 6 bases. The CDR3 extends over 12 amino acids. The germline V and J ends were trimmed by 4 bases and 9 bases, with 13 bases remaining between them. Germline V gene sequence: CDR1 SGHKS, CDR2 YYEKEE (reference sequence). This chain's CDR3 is CASSPQGQQAFF. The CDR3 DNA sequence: TGTGCCAGCAGCCCGCAGGGGCAGCAAGCTTTCTTT.

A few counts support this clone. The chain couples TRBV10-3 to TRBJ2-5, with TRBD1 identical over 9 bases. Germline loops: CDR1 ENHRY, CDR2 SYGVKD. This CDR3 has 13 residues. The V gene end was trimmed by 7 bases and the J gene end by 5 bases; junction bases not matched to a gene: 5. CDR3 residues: CAIKGQGDETQYF. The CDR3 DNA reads TGTGCCATCAAGGGACAGGGTGACGAGACCCAGTACTTC.

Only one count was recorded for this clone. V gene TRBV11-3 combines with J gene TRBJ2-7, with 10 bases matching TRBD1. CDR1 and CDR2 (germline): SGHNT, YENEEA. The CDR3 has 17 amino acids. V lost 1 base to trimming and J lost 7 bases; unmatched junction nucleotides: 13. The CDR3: CASSLVVAPGQGREQYF. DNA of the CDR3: TGTGCCAGCAGCTTAGTAGTGGCGCCGGGACAGGGGCGGGAGCAGTACTTC.

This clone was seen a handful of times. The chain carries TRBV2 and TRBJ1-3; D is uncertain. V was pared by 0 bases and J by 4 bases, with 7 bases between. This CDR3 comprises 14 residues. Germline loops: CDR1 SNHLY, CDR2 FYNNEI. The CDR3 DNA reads TGTGCCAGCAGTGAAGCATTCATCGGAAACACCATATATTTT. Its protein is CASSEAFIGNTIYF. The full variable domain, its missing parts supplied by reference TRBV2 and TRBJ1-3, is EPEVTQTPSHQVTQMGQEVILRCVPISNHLYFYWYRQILGQKVEFLVSFYNNEISEKSEIFDDQFSVERPDGSNFTLKIRSTKLEDSAMYFCASSEAFIGNTIYFGEGSWLTVV.

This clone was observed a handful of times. CDR3 sequence: CAYRAGATEAFF. The CDR3 DNA is TGTGCCTACCGGGCCGGGGCCACTGAAGCTTTCTTT. V gene TRBV30 combines with J gene TRBJ1-1, with a tentative D call TRBD1 (5 bases). This CDR3 has 12 residues. Trimming left V 7 bases short and J 4 bases short, with 13 bases between. CDR1 and CDR2 (germline): GTSNPN, SVGIG (reference sequence).

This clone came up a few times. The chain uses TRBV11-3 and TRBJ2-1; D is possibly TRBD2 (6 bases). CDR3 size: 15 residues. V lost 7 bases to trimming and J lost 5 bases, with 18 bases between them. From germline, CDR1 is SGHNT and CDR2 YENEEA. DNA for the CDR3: TGTGCCAGCAACAAAGGTGGGAGGATCAACAATGAGCAGTTCTTC. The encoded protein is CASNKGGRINNEQFF.